The text below deals with one TCR beta chain. The data derive from a study of blood T cell repertoires in COVID-19. Profiled with immunoSEQ multiplex PCR; TCRdb holds only in-frame clones, not every one. There are about 310,000 clones in the sample; roughly 86% occur only once, and around 9.3% lies in the top ten. Trimming took 9 bases from V and 1 from J; bases not matched to a gene: 8. Germline V gene sequence: CDR1 SGHNT, CDR2 YYREEE (reference sequence). This CDR3 is 15 amino acids long. Grouping used clinical history reported by participants in a survey and questionnaire. This TCR derives from a woman aged 18-30 years who had recovered from COVID-19. V gene TRBV5-4 combines with J gene TRBJ2-7; 12 bases align to TRBD2. Sequencing was performed on PBMCs or T cells enriched from blood (not recorded which). This chain's CDR3 is CATRLAGGQSYEQYF. In nucleotides, the CDR3 is TGTGCCACCCGTCTAGCGGGAGGGCAGTCCTACGAGCAGTACTTC.